Included here is one TCR beta chain sequence, with context. As yet, its antigen is unknown. The sample is drawn from a study of shared clonotypes between healthy human individuals. Looking at the study overall: A couple of women and three men aged 18 to 49 made up the donors.

Study-wide results and limits: Sequencing depth was predicted to influence how clonotypes are shared among donors. Investigators collected only blood, and repertoires in tissues likely differ.

Germline assignment: CDR1 SGDLS and CDR2 YYNGEE. The V gene end was trimmed by 1 base and the J gene end by 0 bases; junction bases not matched to a gene: 6. The CDR3 contains 17 residues. The protocol was immunoSEQ multiplex PCR, while the TCRdb copy is restricted to in-frame clones and leaves out a portion. The table records roughly 450,000 clones, 60% to 85% of them present only once. The sequenced material came from PBMCs. The rearrangement links TRBV9 to TRBJ2-3, with 9 positions matching TRBD2. The TCR was taken from a woman between 40 and 55 years old in good health. Some clones in this sample may be carry-over from other donors' samples. The CDR3 bases are TGTGCCAGCAGCGTAACTGCTAGCGGGACTAGCACAGATACGCAGTATTTT. Its protein product is CASSVTASGTSTDTQYF.